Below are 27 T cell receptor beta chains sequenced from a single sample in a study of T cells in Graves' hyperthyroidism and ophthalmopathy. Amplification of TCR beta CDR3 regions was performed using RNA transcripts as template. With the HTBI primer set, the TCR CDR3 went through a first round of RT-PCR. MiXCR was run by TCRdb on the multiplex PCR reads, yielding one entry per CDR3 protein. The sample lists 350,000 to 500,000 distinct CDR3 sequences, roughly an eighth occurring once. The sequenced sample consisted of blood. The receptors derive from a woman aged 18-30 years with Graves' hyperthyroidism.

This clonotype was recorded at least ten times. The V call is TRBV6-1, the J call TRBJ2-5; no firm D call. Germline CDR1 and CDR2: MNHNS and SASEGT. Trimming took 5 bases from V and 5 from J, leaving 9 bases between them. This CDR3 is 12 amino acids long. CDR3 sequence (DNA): TGTGCCAGCAGTTCCCCCCCGGAGACCCAGTACTTC. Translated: CASSSPPETQYF.

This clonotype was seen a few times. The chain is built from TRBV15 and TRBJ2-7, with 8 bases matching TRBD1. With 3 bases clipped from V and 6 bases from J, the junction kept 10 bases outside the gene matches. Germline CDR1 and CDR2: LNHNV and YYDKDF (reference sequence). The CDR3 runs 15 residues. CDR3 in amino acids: CATSREDRVGIEQYF. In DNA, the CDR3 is TGTGCCACCAGCAGGGAGGACAGGGTTGGAATCGAGCAGTACTTC.

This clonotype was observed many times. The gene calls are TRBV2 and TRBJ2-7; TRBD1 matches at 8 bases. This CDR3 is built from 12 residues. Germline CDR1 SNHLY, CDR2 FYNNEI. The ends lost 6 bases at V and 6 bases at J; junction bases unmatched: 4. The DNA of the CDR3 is TGTGCCAGCAGGGACGACAGGGGCGAGCAGTACTTC. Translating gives CASRDDRGEQYF.

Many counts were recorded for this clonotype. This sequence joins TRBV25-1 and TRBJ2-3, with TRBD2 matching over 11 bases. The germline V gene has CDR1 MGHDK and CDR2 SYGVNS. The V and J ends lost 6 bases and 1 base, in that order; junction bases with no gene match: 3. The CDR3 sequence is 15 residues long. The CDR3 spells CASRKLAGGTDTQYF. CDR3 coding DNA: TGTGCCAGCAGGAAACTAGCGGGAGGCACAGATACGCAGTATTTT. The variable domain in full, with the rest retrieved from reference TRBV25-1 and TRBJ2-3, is EADIYQTPRYLVIGTGKKITLECSQTMGHDKMYWYQQDPGMELHLIHYSYGVNSTEKGDLSSESTVSRIRTEHFPLTLESARPSHTSQYLCASRKLAGGTDTQYFGPGTRLTVL.

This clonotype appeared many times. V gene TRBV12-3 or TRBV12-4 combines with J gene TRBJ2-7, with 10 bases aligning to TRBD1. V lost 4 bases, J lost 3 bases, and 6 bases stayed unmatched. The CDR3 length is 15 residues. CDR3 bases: TGTGCCAGCAGTTCCCCGGACAGGGGGTACTACGAGCAGTACTTC. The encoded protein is CASSSPDRGYYEQYF.

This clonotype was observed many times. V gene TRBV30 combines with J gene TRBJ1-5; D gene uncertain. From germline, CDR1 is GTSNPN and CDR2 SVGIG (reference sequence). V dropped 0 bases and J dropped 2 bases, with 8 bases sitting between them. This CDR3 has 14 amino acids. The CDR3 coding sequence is TGTGCCTGGAGTGTGAGGTGGGGCAATCAGCCCCAGCATTTT. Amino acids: CAWSVRWGNQPQHF.

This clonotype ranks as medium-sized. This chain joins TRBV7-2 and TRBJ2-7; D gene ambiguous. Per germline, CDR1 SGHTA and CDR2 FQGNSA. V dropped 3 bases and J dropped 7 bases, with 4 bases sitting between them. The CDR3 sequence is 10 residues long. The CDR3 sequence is CASSLKEQYF. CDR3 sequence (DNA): TGTGCCAGCAGCTTGAAGGAGCAGTACTTC.

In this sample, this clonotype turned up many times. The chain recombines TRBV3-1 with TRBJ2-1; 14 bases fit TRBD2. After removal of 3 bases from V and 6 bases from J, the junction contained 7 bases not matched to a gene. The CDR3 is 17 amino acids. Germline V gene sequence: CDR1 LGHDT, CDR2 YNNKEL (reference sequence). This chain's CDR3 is CASSQTTGLAGANEQFF. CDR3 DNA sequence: TGTGCCAGCAGCCAGACAACGGGACTAGCGGGAGCCAATGAGCAGTTCTTC.

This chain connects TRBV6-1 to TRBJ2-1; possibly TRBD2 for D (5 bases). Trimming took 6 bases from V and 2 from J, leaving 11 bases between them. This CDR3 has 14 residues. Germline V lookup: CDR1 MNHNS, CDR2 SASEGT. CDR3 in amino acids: CASSPRRPYNEQFF. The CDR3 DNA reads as TGTGCCAGCAGCCCCCGGAGGCCCTACAATGAGCAGTTCTTC.

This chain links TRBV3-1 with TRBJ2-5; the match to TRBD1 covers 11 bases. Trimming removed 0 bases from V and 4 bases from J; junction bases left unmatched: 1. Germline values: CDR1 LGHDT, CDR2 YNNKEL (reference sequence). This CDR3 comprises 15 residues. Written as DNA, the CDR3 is TGTGCCAGCAGCCAAGACGGGACAGGGGGAGAGACCCAGTACTTC. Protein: CASSQDGTGGETQYF.

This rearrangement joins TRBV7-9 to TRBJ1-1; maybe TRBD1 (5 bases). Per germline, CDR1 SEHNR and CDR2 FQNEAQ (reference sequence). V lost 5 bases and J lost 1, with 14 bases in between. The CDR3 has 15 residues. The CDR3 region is CASSLPGGPNTEAFF. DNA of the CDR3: TGTGCCAGCAGCCTTCCGGGGGGTCCGAACACTGAAGCTTTCTTT.

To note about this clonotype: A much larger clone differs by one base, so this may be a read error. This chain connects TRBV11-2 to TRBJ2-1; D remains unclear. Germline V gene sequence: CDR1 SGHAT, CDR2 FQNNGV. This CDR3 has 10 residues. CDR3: CTGSLHEQFF. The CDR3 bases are TGTACCGGCAGCTTACATGAGCAGTTCTTC.

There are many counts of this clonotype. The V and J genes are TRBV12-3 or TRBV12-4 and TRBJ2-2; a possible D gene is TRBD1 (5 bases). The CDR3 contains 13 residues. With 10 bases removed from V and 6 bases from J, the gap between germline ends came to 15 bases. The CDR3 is CATQGLGAGELFF. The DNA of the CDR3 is TGTGCCACCCAAGGTTTAGGGGCCGGGGAGCTGTTTTTT.

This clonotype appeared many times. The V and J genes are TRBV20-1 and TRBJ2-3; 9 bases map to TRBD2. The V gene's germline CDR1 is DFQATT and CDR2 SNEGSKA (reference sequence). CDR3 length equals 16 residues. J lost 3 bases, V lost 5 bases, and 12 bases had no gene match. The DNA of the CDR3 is TGCAGTGCTCCTAACCGGGGAACTAGCGGGACAGATACGCAGTATTTT. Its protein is CSAPNRGTSGTDTQYF.

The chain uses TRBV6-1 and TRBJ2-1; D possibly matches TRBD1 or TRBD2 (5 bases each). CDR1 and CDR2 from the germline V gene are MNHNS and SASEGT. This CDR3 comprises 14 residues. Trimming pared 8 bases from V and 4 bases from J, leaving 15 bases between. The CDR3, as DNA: TGTGCCAGCTCGCAGGACGGGGCTTACAATGAGCAGTTCTTC. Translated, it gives CASSQDGAYNEQFF.

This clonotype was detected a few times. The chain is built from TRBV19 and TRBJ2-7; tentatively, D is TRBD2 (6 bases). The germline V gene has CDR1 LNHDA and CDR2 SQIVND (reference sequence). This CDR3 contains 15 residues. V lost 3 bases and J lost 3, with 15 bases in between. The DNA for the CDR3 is TGTGCCAGTAGTATTCAAGAGGCGGGAAGCTACGAGCAGTACTTC. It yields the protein CASSIQEAGSYEQYF.

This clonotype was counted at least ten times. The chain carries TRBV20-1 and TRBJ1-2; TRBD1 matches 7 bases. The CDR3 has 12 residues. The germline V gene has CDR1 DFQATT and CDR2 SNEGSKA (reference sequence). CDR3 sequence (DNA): TGCACCAAGGACAGGTCGAACTATGGCTACACCTTC. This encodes CTKDRSNYGYTF.

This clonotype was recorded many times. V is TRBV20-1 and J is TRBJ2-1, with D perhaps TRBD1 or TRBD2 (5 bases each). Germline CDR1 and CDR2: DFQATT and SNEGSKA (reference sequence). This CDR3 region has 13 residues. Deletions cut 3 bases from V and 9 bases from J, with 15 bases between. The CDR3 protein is CSASEGTEIEQFF. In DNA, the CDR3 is TGCAGTGCTAGTGAAGGGACGGAGATTGAGCAGTTCTTC.

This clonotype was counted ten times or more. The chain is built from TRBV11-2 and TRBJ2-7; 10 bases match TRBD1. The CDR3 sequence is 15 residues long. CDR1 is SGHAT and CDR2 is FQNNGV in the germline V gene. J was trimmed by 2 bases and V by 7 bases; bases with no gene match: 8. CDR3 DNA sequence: TGTGCCAGCAACAAAATCGGGACAGGGGCCTACGAGCAGTACTTC. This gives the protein CASNKIGTGAYEQYF.

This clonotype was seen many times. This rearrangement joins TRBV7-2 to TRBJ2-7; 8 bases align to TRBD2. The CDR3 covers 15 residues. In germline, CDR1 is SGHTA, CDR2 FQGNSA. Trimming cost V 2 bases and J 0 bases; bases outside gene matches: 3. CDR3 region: CASSLLTSVSYEQYF. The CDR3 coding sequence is TGTGCCAGCAGCTTACTGACTAGCGTCTCCTACGAGCAGTACTTC.

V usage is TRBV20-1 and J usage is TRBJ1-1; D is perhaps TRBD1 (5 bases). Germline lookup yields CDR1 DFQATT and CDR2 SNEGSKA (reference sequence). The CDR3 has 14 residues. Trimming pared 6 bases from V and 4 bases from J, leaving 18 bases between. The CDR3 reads CSAERGGLGTEAFF. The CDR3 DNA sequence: TGCAGTGCCGAACGTGGGGGGTTGGGCACTGAAGCTTTCTTT.

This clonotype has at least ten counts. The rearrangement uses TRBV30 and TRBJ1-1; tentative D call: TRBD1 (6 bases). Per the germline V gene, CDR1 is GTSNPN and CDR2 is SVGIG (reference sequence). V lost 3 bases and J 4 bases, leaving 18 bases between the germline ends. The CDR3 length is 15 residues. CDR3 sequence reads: CAWRPLRGAGTEAFF. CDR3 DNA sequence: TGTGCCTGGAGACCCCTTCGGGGGGCCGGCACTGAAGCTTTCTTT.

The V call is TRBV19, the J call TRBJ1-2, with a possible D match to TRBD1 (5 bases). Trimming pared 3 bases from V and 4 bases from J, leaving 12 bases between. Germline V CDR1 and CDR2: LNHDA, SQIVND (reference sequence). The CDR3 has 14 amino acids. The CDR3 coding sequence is TGTGCCAGTAGTATCAGGGACTTAACCTATGGCTACACCTTC. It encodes CASSIRDLTYGYTF.

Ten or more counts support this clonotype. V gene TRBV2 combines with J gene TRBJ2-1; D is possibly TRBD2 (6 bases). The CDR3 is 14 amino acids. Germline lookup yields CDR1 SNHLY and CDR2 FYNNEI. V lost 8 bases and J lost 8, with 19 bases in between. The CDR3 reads CASGSSAQWYEQFF. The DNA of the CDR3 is TGTGCCAGCGGGTCTAGCGCCCAGTGGTATGAGCAGTTCTTC.

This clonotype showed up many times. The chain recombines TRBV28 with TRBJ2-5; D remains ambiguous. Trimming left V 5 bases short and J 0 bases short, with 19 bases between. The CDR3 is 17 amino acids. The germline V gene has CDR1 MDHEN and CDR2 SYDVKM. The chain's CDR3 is CASSILLSRAHQETQYF. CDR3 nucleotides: TGTGCCAGCAGTATCCTCCTCTCCCGGGCCCACCAAGAGACCCAGTACTTC. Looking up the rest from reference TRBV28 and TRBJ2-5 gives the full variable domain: DVKVTQSSRYLVKRTGEKVFLECVQDMDHENMFWYRQDPGLGLRLIYFSYDVKMKEKGDIPEGYSVSREKKERFSLILESASTNQTSMYLCASSILLSRAHQETQYFGPGTRLLVL.

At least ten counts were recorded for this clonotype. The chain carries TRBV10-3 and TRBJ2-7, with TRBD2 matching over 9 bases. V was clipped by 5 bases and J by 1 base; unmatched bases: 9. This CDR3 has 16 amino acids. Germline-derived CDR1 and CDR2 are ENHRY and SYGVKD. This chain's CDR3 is CAISSGAAGGSYEQYF. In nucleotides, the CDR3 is TGTGCCATCAGTTCGGGCGCGGCGGGAGGGTCCTACGAGCAGTACTTC.

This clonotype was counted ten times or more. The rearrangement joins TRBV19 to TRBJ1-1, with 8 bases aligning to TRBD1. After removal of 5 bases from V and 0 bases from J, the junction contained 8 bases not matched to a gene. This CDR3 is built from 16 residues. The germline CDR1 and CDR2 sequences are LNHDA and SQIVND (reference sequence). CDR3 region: CASSPKGQEMNTEAFF. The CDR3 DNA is TGTGCCAGTAGTCCCAAGGGACAGGAGATGAACACTGAAGCTTTCTTT.